The source of this T cell receptor (beta chain) is a study of T cells in Graves' hyperthyroidism and ophthalmopathy. This clonotype was picked up a small number of times. Each diagnosis drew on symptoms, thyroxine, TRAb, thyroid ultrasound and orbital computed tomography findings. RNA transcripts were the template for amplifying TCR beta CDR3 regions. Initially, a first-round RT-PCR of the TCR CDR3 employed the HTBI primer set. TCRdb redid the calling of the multiplex PCR reads with MiXCR, one entry per CDR3 protein. The sample holds 400,000 to 600,000 distinct CDR3 sequences, less than 25% seen once. V lost 2 bases to trimming and J lost 13 bases; unmatched junction nucleotides: 13. The CDR3 is 15 amino acids. CDR1 and CDR2 from the germline V gene are SNHLY and FYNNEI.

This clonotype was obtained from a man younger than 35 with Graves' hyperthyroidism. The material sequenced was blood. The chain uses TRBV2 and TRBJ2-5; 10 bases match TRBD1. The CDR3 protein is CASSERPLDRGILYF. The CDR3 coding sequence is TGTGCCAGCAGTGAAAGACCTTTGGACAGGGGGATCCTGTACTTC.